One sample yielded the 20 T cell receptor beta chains listed below, sequenced in a study of CD8 T cells in ankylosing spondylitis. No antigen is known for these receptors. Study-wide results and caveats: Apparently characteristic of ankylosing spondylitis blood was a TCR beta motif (under ten highly homologous variants).

From the 5' RACE reads, TCRdb called clonotypes with MiXCR, one entry per CDR3 protein. The sample includes hundreds of thousands of distinct CDR3 sequences, approximately 17% of them seen just once. Specimen: blood, either unsorted or a sorted T cell fraction (not recorded which). These receptors all stem from a male donor with ankylosing spondylitis.

Comment on this clonotype: An end of the junction does not agree with germline; a read error may underlie this. V is TRBV29-1 and J is TRBJ1-2; 7 bases match TRBD1. The CDR3 has 14 residues. Germline V gene lookup returns CDR1 SQVTM and CDR2 ANQGSEA. CDR3 in DNA: TGCAGCGTTGAGAAGGGGGCTACTAACTGTGGCTACACCTTC. It specifies CSVEKGATNCGYTF.

This clonotype was seen a handful of times. The rearrangement uses TRBV27 and TRBJ1-1; no clear D. The germline CDR1 and CDR2 sequences are MNHEY and SMNVEV (reference sequence). The CDR3 extends over 13 amino acids. V lost 5 bases and J 6 bases, leaving 13 bases between the germline ends. DNA for the CDR3: TGTGCCAGCAGTCTAGGCCGAGGCGCTGAAGCTTTCTTT. It specifies CASSLGRGAEAFF.

This clonotype has more than one count but fewer than ten. The chain uses TRBV4-1 and TRBJ1-2; unclear D gene. The CDR3 contains 13 residues. Germline-derived CDR1 and CDR2 are MGHRA and YSYEKL. Trimming stripped 6 bases from V and 5 bases from J, with 13 bases between. CDR3 region: CASSPSGRYGYTF. CDR3 DNA: TGCGCCAGCAGTCCTAGTGGACGGTATGGCTACACCTTC.

Many counts were recorded for this clonotype. DNA of the CDR3: TGTGCCAGCAGTCCGCCCACCAGAAGGGATGAGCAGTTCTTC. As protein: CASSPPTRRDEQFF. The rearrangement uses TRBV12-3 or TRBV12-4 and TRBJ2-1, with D uncertain. This CDR3 comprises 14 residues. Trimming removed 5 bases at V and 8 bases at J, with 16 bases between.

Only a few counts were recorded for this clonotype. The DNA for the CDR3 is TGTGCCAGCAGCCCCCTGGGGCAGGGCTACACCTTC. Translation: CASSPLGQGYTF. This chain uses TRBV3-1 with TRBJ1-2, with a tentative D call TRBD1 (5 bases). Per the germline V gene, CDR1 is LGHDT and CDR2 is YNNKEL (reference sequence). The CDR3 is 12 residues long. V was trimmed by 4 bases and J by 8 bases, leaving 11 bases between them.

This clonotype was seen many times. The J gene is TRBJ1-2, the V gene TRBV10-3, with no clear D. This CDR3 has 15 residues. Germline V gene data show CDR1 as ENHRY and CDR2 as SYGVKD. Trimming cost V 1 base and J 5 bases, with 14 bases left between them. The CDR3 sequence: CAISEFDTRAYGYTF. CDR3 nucleotides: TGTGCCATCAGTGAGTTTGACACCCGGGCTTATGGCTACACCTTC.

This clonotype was seen a few times. The chain has TRBV7-7 and TRBJ2-3; a weak D match, TRBD2 (6 bases). Germline V gene lookup returns CDR1 SSHAT and CDR2 FNYEAQ (reference sequence). The V end lost 0 bases, the J end lost 5 bases, and 6 bases lay between the germline ends. The length of the CDR3 is 13 residues. This CDR3 reads CASSLATRDTQYF. The CDR3 DNA follows: TGTGCCAGCAGCTTAGCGACTAGAGATACGCAGTATTTT.

This clonotype was observed a few times. The chain carries TRBV12-3 or TRBV12-4 and TRBJ2-2; D remains ambiguous. The CDR3 has 13 residues. V lost 6 bases, J lost 13 bases, and 18 bases lay in between. Here the CDR3 reads CASRTPVGLGLFF. The CDR3 DNA follows: TGTGCCAGCAGAACGCCCGTGGGCCTTGGGCTGTTTTTT.

This clonotype was observed a few times. The CDR3 DNA follows: TGTGCCAGCAGTTTATCAGGGGCTCCCTCCAAAAACATTCAGTACTTC. It translates to CASSLSGAPSKNIQYF. The chain joins TRBV27 to TRBJ2-4, with a possible D match to TRBD1 (5 bases). Trimming took 0 bases from V and 2 from J, leaving 11 bases between them. The CDR3 sequence is 16 residues long. The germline V gene has CDR1 MNHEY and CDR2 SMNVEV (reference sequence).

The genes are TRBV21-1 and TRBJ1-1; TRBD1 is the table's D call and was not checked against the DNA. TRBV21-1 is a recognized pseudogene. The length of the CDR3 is 16 residues. CDR3 sequence reads: CASSKVSGAGQTEAFF. In DNA form, the CDR3 reads TGTGCCAGCAGCAAAGTGTCCGGGGCGGGCCAGACTGAAGCTTTCTTT.

This clonotype was found many times. This sequence joins TRBV12-3 or TRBV12-4 and TRBJ2-1; 10 bases agree with TRBD2. The V segment lost 7 bases and the J segment 5 bases; nucleotides outside the gene matches: 8. The CDR3 contains 15 residues. As DNA, the CDR3 is TGTGCCAGCACCATGACTAGCGGGTGGAACAATGAGCAGTTCTTC. Amino acid sequence: CASTMTSGWNNEQFF.

V is TRBV7-3 and J is TRBJ1-1; TRBD1 matches 7 bases. Germline V CDR1 and CDR2: SGHTA, FQGTGA. The CDR3 extends over 14 amino acids. V lost 5 bases to trimming and J lost 4 bases; unmatched junction nucleotides: 7. The CDR3 DNA sequence: TGTGCCAGCAGCGTGGGCACAGGGGCCACTGAAGCTTTCTTT. It specifies CASSVGTGATEAFF.

This clonotype has just a few counts. The chain couples TRBV20-1 to TRBJ1-4; D possibly corresponds to TRBD1 (6 bases). The germline V gene has CDR1 DFQATT and CDR2 SNEGSKA (reference sequence). V was trimmed by 4 bases and J by 7 bases, leaving 22 bases between them. The CDR3 has 16 amino acids. The CDR3 here is CSATRGGQPRAEKLFF. The CDR3, as DNA: TGCAGTGCTACCCGAGGGGGTCAACCCCGGGCTGAAAAACTGTTTTTT.

This clonotype was observed a handful of times. The chain carries TRBV6-1 and TRBJ1-5; perhaps TRBD1 as D (6 bases). This CDR3 contains 14 residues. Trimming removed 6 bases from V and 1 base from J, with 10 bases in between. Germline CDR1 and CDR2: MNHNS and SASEGT. The DNA of the CDR3 is TGTGCCAGCAGACAGGGCGGGAGCAATCAGCCCCAGCATTTT. Translating gives CASRQGGSNQPQHF.

There are a few counts of this clonotype. V and J are TRBV18 and TRBJ1-4; D gene unclear. Trimming cost V 4 bases and J 0 bases, with 3 bases left between them. The length of the CDR3 is 13 residues. Germline V gene data show CDR1 as KGHSH and CDR2 as LQKENI. In DNA, the CDR3 is TGTGCCAGCTCACAAGCAACTAATGAAAAACTGTTTTTT. This gives the protein CASSQATNEKLFF.

This clonotype was found many times. The rearrangement joins TRBV5-1 to TRBJ2-1; D possibly corresponds to TRBD2 (7 bases). Trimming stripped 4 bases from V and 0 bases from J, with 14 bases between. This CDR3 has 16 amino acids. From germline, CDR1 is SGHRS and CDR2 YFSETQ. Here the CDR3 reads CASSGRGESSYNEQFF. For the CDR3, the DNA is TGCGCCAGCAGCGGGAGGGGGGAGAGCTCCTACAATGAGCAGTTCTTC. The whole variable domain, remainder taken from reference TRBV5-1 and TRBJ2-1, is KAGVTQTPRYLIKTRGQQVTLSCSPISGHRSVSWYQQTPGQGLQFLFEYFSETQRNKGNFPGRFSGRQFSNSRSEMNVSTLELGDSALYLCASSGRGESSYNEQFFGPGTRLTVL.

This sequence joins TRBV20-1 and TRBJ1-2; no reliable D call. Germline lookup yields CDR1 DFQATT and CDR2 SNEGSKA (reference sequence). The CDR3 runs 12 residues. The germline V and J ends were trimmed by 3 bases and 1 base, with 6 bases remaining between them. The CDR3 spells CSARNINYGYTF. The CDR3 DNA reads TGCAGTGCTAGGAATATTAACTATGGCTACACCTTC.

This clonotype was observed a handful of times. This chain joins TRBV24-1 and TRBJ2-5, with D perhaps TRBD2 (6 bases). The CDR3 extends over 15 amino acids. With 3 bases removed from V and 2 bases from J, the gap between germline ends came to 12 bases. CDR1 and CDR2 (germline): KGHDR, SFDVKD. The CDR3 spells CATSDGSGRQETQYF. DNA for the CDR3: TGTGCCACCAGTGATGGTAGCGGCCGACAAGAGACCCAGTACTTC.

This clonotype occurred a few times. The chain joins TRBV28 to TRBJ2-1; D remains unclear. The V end was cut by 10 bases, the J end by 6 bases, with 16 bases between. Germline CDR1 and CDR2: MDHEN and SYDVKM. The CDR3 covers 13 residues. The CDR3 nucleotides read TGTGCCACCATAGATCCCTTGGGCAATGAGCAGTTCTTC. Residues: CATIDPLGNEQFF.

The CDR3 sequence is CASSLEVRVQGGELFF. DNA of the CDR3: TGTGCCAGCAGCTTAGAAGTCCGCGTGCAGGGCGGGGAGCTGTTTTTT. The chain is built from TRBV7-2 and TRBJ2-2, with D possibly being TRBD1 (5 bases). CDR3 length: 16 amino acids. Looked up from germline, CDR1 is SGHTA and CDR2 is FQGNSA. Trimming removed 1 base at V and 7 bases at J, with 16 bases between.